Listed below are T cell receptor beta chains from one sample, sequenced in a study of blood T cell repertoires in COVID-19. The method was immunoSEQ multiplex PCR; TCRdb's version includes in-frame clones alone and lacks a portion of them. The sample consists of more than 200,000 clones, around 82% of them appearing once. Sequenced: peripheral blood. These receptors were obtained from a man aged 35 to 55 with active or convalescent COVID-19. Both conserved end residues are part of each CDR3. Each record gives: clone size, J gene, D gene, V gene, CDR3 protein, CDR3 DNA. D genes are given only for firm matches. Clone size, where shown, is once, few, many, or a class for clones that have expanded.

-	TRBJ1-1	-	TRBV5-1	CASSLGMTRNTEAFF	TGCGCCAGCAGCTTGGGAATGACAAGGAACACTGAAGCTTTCTTT
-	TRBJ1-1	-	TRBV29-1	CSVAGQRGTEAFF	TGCAGCGTTGCCGGGCAGCGGGGCACTGAAGCTTTCTTT
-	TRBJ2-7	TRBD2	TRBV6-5	CASSYSRGGGEQYF	TGTGCCAGCAGTTACTCGCGGGGGGGCGGCGAGCAGTACTTC
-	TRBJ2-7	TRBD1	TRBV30	CAWSADRAYEQYF	TGTGCCTGGAGTGCAGACAGGGCCTACGAGCAGTACTTC
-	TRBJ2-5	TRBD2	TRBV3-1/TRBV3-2	CASSQGSAGGRETQYF	TGTGCCAGCAGCCAAGGGTCAGCGGGGGGGCGAGAGACCCAGTACTTC
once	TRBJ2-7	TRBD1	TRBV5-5	CASSMRTGSSYEQYF	TGTGCCAGCAGCATGAGGACAGGAAGCTCCTACGAGCAGTACTTC
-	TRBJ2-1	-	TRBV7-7	CASSSYLSSYNEQFF	TGTGCTAGCAGCTCTTATCTTAGCTCCTACAATGAGCAGTTCTTC
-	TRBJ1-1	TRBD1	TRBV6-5	CASSVEGAGTEAFF	TGTGCCAGCAGCGTAGAGGGGGCCGGCACTGAAGCTTTCTTT
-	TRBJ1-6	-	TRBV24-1	CATSEDMPYSPLHF	TGTGCCACCAGTGAAGACATGCCCTATTCACCCCTCCACTTT
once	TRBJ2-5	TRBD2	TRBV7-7	CASSPVGGSRTQYF	TGTGCTAGCAGCCCCGTCGGGGGGTCGAGGACCCAGTACTTC
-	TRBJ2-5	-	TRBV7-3	CASSSPPGAQYF	TGTGCCAGCAGCTCCCCCCCCGGGGCCCAGTACTTC
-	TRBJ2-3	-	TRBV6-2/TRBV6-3	CASSFNPRDTRLSTDTQYF	TGTGCCAGCAGCTTTAACCCACGGGACACACGCCTCAGCACAGATACGCAGTATTTT
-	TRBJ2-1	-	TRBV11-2	CASSLGYLRNEQFF	TGTGCCAGCAGCTTAGGATATTTGAGGAATGAGCAGTTCTTC
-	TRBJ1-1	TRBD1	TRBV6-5	CASSQSRTGNTEAFF	TGTGCCAGCAGTCAGTCCCGGACAGGGAACACTGAAGCTTTCTTT
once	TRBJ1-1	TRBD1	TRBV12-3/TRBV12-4	CASSFRGPTEAFF	TGTGCCAGCAGTTTTAGGGGGCCCACTGAAGCTTTCTTT
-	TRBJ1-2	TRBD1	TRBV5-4	CASSLGTGEGYTF	TGTGCCAGCAGCTTGGGAACAGGGGAGGGCTACACCTTC
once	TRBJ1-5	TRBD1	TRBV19	CASSIGRDRDYSNQPQHF	TGTGCCAGTAGTATAGGAAGGGACAGAGATTATAGCAATCAGCCCCAGCATTTT
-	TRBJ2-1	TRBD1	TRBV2	CASSWAPGQGKNEQFF	TGTGCCAGCAGTTGGGCTCCGGGACAGGGTAAAAATGAGCAGTTCTTC
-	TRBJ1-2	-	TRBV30	CAWSVGGGGYTF	TGTGCCTGGAGTGTCGGGGGTGGTGGCTACACCTTC
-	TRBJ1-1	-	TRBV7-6	CASSYREGENTEAFF	TGTGCCAGCAGTTATAGGGAGGGGGAAAACACTGAAGCTTTCTTT
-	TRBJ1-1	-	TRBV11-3	CASSLDRLGQKNTEAFF	TGTGCCAGCAGCTTAGATCGCTTAGGACAAAAGAACACTGAAGCTTTCTTT
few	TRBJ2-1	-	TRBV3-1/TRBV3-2	CASSLQGREQFF	TGTGCCAGCAGCCTACAGGGAAGGGAGCAGTTCTTC
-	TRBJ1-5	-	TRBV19	CASSITVGRGANQPQHF	TGTGCCAGTAGTATAACGGTCGGCAGGGGCGCCAATCAGCCCCAGCATTTT
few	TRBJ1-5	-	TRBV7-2	CASRAGASQPQHF	TGTGCCAGCAGAGCAGGGGCAAGTCAGCCCCAGCATTTT
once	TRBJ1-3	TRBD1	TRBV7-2	CASSSTGQGYGNTIYF	TGTGCCAGCAGCTCAACGGGACAGGGTTATGGAAACACCATATATTTT
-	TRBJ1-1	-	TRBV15	CATSRIEGNTEAFF	TGTGCCACCAGCAGAATCGAGGGGAACACTGAAGCTTTCTTT
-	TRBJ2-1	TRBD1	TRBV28	CASSSSTRGLGDEQFF	TGTGCCAGCAGTTCCTCTACCAGGGGGCTAGGGGATGAGCAGTTCTTC
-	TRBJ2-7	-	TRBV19	CASSSAGTYEQYF	TGTGCCAGTAGTTCGGCAGGGACCTACGAGCAGTACTTC
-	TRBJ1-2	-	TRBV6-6	CASSTPGLRGGYTF	TGTGCCAGCAGCACACCGGGACTTCGGGGCGGCTACACCTTC
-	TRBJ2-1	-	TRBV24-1	CATSDGDGYNEQFF	TGTGCCACCAGTGATGGAGACGGGTACAATGAGCAGTTCTTC
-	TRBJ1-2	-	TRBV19	CASRLSASYGYTF	TGTGCCAGTAGACTATCTGCCAGCTATGGCTACACCTTC
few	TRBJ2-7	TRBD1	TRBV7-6	CASSQGQGPVNEQYF	TGTGCCAGCAGCCAGGGACAGGGGCCGGTCAACGAGCAGTACTTC
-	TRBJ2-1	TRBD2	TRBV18	CASSPPTSGSTNEQFF	TGTGCCAGCTCACCCCCGACTAGCGGGAGTACCAATGAGCAGTTCTTC
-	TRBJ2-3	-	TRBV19	CASSIGAGDTQYF	TGTGCCAGTAGTATAGGGGCAGGGGATACGCAGTATTTT
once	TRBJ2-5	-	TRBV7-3	CATEPVRVFSETQYF	TGTGCCACCGAACCTGTCAGGGTTTTTTCAGAGACCCAGTACTTC
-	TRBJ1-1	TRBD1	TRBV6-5	CASDTGGNTEAFF	TGTGCCAGCGACACAGGGGGGAACACTGAAGCTTTCTTT
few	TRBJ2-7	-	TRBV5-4	CASSSGVYEQYF	TGTGCCAGCAGCTCGGGGGTTTACGAGCAGTACTTC
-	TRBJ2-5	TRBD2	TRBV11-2	CASSSSSGGTYQETQYF	TGTGCCAGCAGCTCGTCTAGCGGGGGGACGTACCAAGAGACCCAGTACTTC
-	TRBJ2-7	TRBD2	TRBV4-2	CASSQEGGSGRFGEQYF	TGTGCCAGCAGCCAAGAGGGCGGTAGCGGGAGATTTGGGGAGCAGTACTTC
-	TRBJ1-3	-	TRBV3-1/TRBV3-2	CASSRGQSSGNTIYF	TGTGCCAGCAGTCGTGGACAAAGCTCTGGAAACACCATATATTTT
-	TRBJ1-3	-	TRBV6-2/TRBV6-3	CASSTPHTRIGNTIYF	TGTGCCAGCAGCACTCCTCACACACGGATCGGGAACACCATATATTTT
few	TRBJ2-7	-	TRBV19	CASSMGDWAYEQYF	TGTGCCAGTAGTATGGGGGACTGGGCCTACGAGCAGTACTTC
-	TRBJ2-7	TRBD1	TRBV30	CAWGQGAYEQYF	TGTGCCTGGGGACAGGGGGCCTACGAGCAGTACTTC
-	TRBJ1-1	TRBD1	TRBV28	CASRGESRGTNTEAFF	TGTGCCAGCAGGGGGGAAAGCAGGGGGACGAACACTGAAGCTTTCTTT
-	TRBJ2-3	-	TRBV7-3	CASSYAGTDTQYF	TGTGCCAGCAGCTATGCGGGCACAGATACGCAGTATTTT
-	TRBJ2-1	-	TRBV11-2	CASSLGGETRYNEQFF	TGTGCCAGCAGTCTAGGCGGAGAAACGCGCTACAATGAGCAGTTCTTC
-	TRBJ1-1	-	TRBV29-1	CSAVQNMNTEAFF	TGCAGCGCAGTACAGAACATGAACACTGAAGCTTTCTTT
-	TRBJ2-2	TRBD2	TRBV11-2	CASSLDLLAGDTGELFF	TGTGCCAGCAGCTTAGACTTACTAGCGGGGGACACCGGGGAGCTGTTTTTT
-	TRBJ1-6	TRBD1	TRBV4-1	CASSPMPGQGRKKGSPLHF	TGCGCCAGCAGCCCAATGCCGGGACAGGGGAGAAAGAAAGGATCACCCCTCCACTTT
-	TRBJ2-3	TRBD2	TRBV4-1	CASSSRLAGGEGDTQYF	TGCGCCAGCAGCTCTCGACTAGCGGGGGGGGAAGGGGATACGCAGTATTTT
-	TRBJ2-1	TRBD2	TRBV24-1	CATSDSGTSGYNEQFF	TGTGCCACCAGTGATTCCGGGACTAGCGGTTACAATGAGCAGTTCTTC
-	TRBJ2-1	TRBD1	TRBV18	CASSQGAAGINEQFF	TGTGCCAGCTCACAGGGGGCGGCGGGTATCAATGAGCAGTTCTTC
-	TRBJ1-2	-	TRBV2	CASSELAGASGYTF	TGTGCCAGCAGTGAACTTGCGGGGGCGAGTGGCTACACCTTC